This T cell receptor beta chain appears in the sequencing data of a study of blood T cell repertoires in COVID-19. The V and J ends lost 5 bases and 8 bases respectively, with 14 bases between them. This CDR3 has 13 residues. CDR1 is SGHDN, CDR2 FVKESK, per germline. TCRdb's copy holds only in-frame clones and misses some; the assay was immunoSEQ multiplex PCR. This table holds 120,000 to 150,000 clones, about four fifths found once. V and J are TRBV14 and TRBJ2-3, with D maybe TRBD1 (6 bases). What was sequenced was peripheral blood. The origin of this receptor is a human donor with acute or convalescent COVID-19. The donor label of this sample is uncertain. The DNA of the CDR3 is TGTGCCAGCAGCTTACAGGGCATGGGTACGCAGTATTTT. Translated: CASSLQGMGTQYF.